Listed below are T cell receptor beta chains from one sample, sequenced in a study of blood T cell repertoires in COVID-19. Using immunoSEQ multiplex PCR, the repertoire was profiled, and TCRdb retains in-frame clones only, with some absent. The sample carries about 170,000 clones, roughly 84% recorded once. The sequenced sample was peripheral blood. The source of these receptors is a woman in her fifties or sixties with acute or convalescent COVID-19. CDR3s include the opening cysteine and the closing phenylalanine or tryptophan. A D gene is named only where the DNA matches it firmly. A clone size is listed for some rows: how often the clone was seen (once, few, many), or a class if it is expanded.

cdr3_nt: TGTGCCAGCAGTTTGGATTCTAACAGGGACCATTTCCCCTACACCTTC; cdr3_aa: CASSLDSNRDHFPYTF; d_call: -; j_call: TRBJ1-2; v_call: TRBV28; clone_size: -; cdr3_length: 16
cdr3_nt: TGTGCCAGTACCACTAGCGGACCGGCGAATTCACCCCTCCACTTT; cdr3_aa: CASTTSGPANSPLHF; d_call: -; j_call: TRBJ1-6; v_call: TRBV19; clone_size: -; cdr3_length: 15
cdr3_nt: TGTGCCAGTAGTACCCCGGGACAGGGGATAAGTGGTGAAAAACTGTTTTTT; cdr3_aa: CASSTPGQGISGEKLFF; d_call: TRBD1; j_call: TRBJ1-4; v_call: TRBV19; clone_size: -; cdr3_length: 17
cdr3_nt: TGTGCCAGCAACCCTTATTCCGGGACACCTGATAAAAACATTCAGTACTTC; cdr3_aa: CASNPYSGTPDKNIQYF; d_call: -; j_call: TRBJ2-4; v_call: TRBV6-2/TRBV6-3; clone_size: -; cdr3_length: 17
cdr3_nt: TGTGCCAGCTCACCGGGACAGGGGGGAGGCAATCAGCCCCAGCATTTT; cdr3_aa: CASSPGQGGGNQPQHF; d_call: TRBD1; j_call: TRBJ1-5; v_call: TRBV18; clone_size: once; cdr3_length: 16
cdr3_nt: TGTGCCAGCAGTGAACTAGCGGGAGTCCAAGAGACCCAGTACTTC; cdr3_aa: CASSELAGVQETQYF; d_call: TRBD2; j_call: TRBJ2-5; v_call: TRBV6-1; clone_size: -; cdr3_length: 15
cdr3_nt: TGTGCCAGCAGTTATGGCGGGGGGGCCCCTGATACGCAGTATTTT; cdr3_aa: CASSYGGGAPDTQYF; d_call: TRBD2; j_call: TRBJ2-3; v_call: TRBV6-5; clone_size: -; cdr3_length: 15
cdr3_nt: TGTGCCAGCTCACCTCAATCCGACTACTACGAGCAGTACTTC; cdr3_aa: CASSPQSDYYEQYF; d_call: -; j_call: TRBJ2-7; v_call: TRBV18; clone_size: -; cdr3_length: 14
cdr3_nt: TGTGCCAGCAGCTCCTACAGGGATCTACAAGAGACCCAGTACTTC; cdr3_aa: CASSSYRDLQETQYF; d_call: -; j_call: TRBJ2-5; v_call: TRBV9; clone_size: -; cdr3_length: 15
cdr3_nt: TGTGCCAGCAGCTTGAACAGGGGGCGAAATGAAAAACTGTTTTTT; cdr3_aa: CASSLNRGRNEKLFF; d_call: TRBD1; j_call: TRBJ1-4; v_call: TRBV7-6; clone_size: -; cdr3_length: 15
cdr3_nt: TGTGCCAGCAGCAAAGGAGACGGGGACAGGTCTCACTTC; cdr3_aa: CASSKGDGDRSHF; d_call: -; j_call: TRBJ2-7; v_call: TRBV21-1; clone_size: -; cdr3_length: 13
cdr3_nt: TGTGCCAGCAGCAGCTCCGGGGAGACCCAGTACTTC; cdr3_aa: CASSSSGETQYF; d_call: -; j_call: TRBJ2-5; v_call: TRBV7-6; clone_size: -; cdr3_length: 12
cdr3_nt: TGTGCCAGCAGGTTAGCGGGCAGCTCCTACAATGAGCAGTTCTTC; cdr3_aa: CASRLAGSSYNEQFF; d_call: TRBD2; j_call: TRBJ2-1; v_call: TRBV27; clone_size: -; cdr3_length: 15
cdr3_nt: TGTGCCAGCAGTTATGGGACAGTCAATGAAAAACTGTTTTTT; cdr3_aa: CASSYGTVNEKLFF; d_call: TRBD1; j_call: TRBJ1-4; v_call: TRBV6-5; clone_size: -; cdr3_length: 14
cdr3_nt: TGTGCCAGCAGCTCCCTATACGAGAGCACTGAAGCTTTCTTT; cdr3_aa: CASSSLYESTEAFF; d_call: -; j_call: TRBJ1-1; v_call: TRBV5-4; clone_size: -; cdr3_length: 14
cdr3_nt: TGTGCCAGCCAGGGACAGGGCAATCAGCCCCAGCATTTT; cdr3_aa: CASQGQGNQPQHF; d_call: TRBD1; j_call: TRBJ1-5; v_call: TRBV28; clone_size: -; cdr3_length: 13
cdr3_nt: TGCGCCAGCAGCTTGAGTGCGGCCCTCTACAATGAGCAGTTCTTC; cdr3_aa: CASSLSAALYNEQFF; d_call: -; j_call: TRBJ2-1; v_call: TRBV5-1; clone_size: -; cdr3_length: 15
cdr3_nt: TGTGCCAGCAGACCCAGGGCGGGCAATCAGCCCCAGCATTTT; cdr3_aa: CASRPRAGNQPQHF; d_call: -; j_call: TRBJ1-5; v_call: TRBV6-5; clone_size: -; cdr3_length: 14
cdr3_nt: TGCGCCAGCAGCTGGGGACAGGGAAGAACTGAAGCTTTCTTT; cdr3_aa: CASSWGQGRTEAFF; d_call: TRBD1; j_call: TRBJ1-1; v_call: TRBV5-1; clone_size: -; cdr3_length: 14
cdr3_nt: TGTGCCTGCCACGGAGCCCTCGGGGAAAAACTGTTTTTT; cdr3_aa: CACHGALGEKLFF; d_call: -; j_call: TRBJ1-4; v_call: TRBV19; clone_size: -; cdr3_length: 13
cdr3_nt: TGTGCCTGGACTACAGGGTTTAATCAGCCCCAGCATTTT; cdr3_aa: CAWTTGFNQPQHF; d_call: -; j_call: TRBJ1-5; v_call: TRBV30; clone_size: -; cdr3_length: 13
cdr3_nt: TGTGCCAGCAGCTTGACCGGGACAGGTTATAACTATGGCTACACCTTC; cdr3_aa: CASSLTGTGYNYGYTF; d_call: TRBD1; j_call: TRBJ1-2; v_call: TRBV5-4; clone_size: once; cdr3_length: 16
cdr3_nt: TGTGCCAGCAGCTTTTCGGACAGGAATGGGCCCCAGCATTTT; cdr3_aa: CASSFSDRNGPQHF; d_call: TRBD1; j_call: TRBJ1-5; v_call: TRBV5-6; clone_size: -; cdr3_length: 14
cdr3_nt: TGTGCCAGCAGCTTCGGCGGGGGAGGCGATACGCAGTATTTT; cdr3_aa: CASSFGGGGDTQYF; d_call: TRBD2; j_call: TRBJ2-3; v_call: TRBV7-3; clone_size: -; cdr3_length: 14
cdr3_nt: TGTGCCAGCAGCTTTCGGGGAGGGAAAGAGACCCAGTACTTC; cdr3_aa: CASSFRGGKETQYF; d_call: TRBD2; j_call: TRBJ2-5; v_call: TRBV11-1; clone_size: -; cdr3_length: 14
cdr3_nt: TGTGCCAGCAGTTTCCTCCGGACAAACCCGGGTGGCTACACCTTC; cdr3_aa: CASSFLRTNPGGYTF; d_call: -; j_call: TRBJ1-2; v_call: TRBV28; clone_size: -; cdr3_length: 15
cdr3_nt: TGCGCCAGCAGCCAACCAAAGACAGGGCATGGCTACACCTTC; cdr3_aa: CASSQPKTGHGYTF; d_call: TRBD1; j_call: TRBJ1-2; v_call: TRBV4-3; clone_size: -; cdr3_length: 14
cdr3_nt: TGTGCCAGCAGAGGGGGCGGGATCACTGAAGCTTTCTTT; cdr3_aa: CASRGGGITEAFF; d_call: TRBD1; j_call: TRBJ1-1; v_call: TRBV2; clone_size: -; cdr3_length: 13
cdr3_nt: TGCGCCAGCAGCCAAGACGGGGGGGCCGGGGAGCTGTTTTTT; cdr3_aa: CASSQDGGAGELFF; d_call: TRBD2; j_call: TRBJ2-2; v_call: TRBV4-3; clone_size: -; cdr3_length: 14
cdr3_nt: TGTGCCAGCAGCTATCCCGGGACTAGCGGGGGAGCGATAGGTGAGCAGTTCTTC; cdr3_aa: CASSYPGTSGGAIGEQFF; d_call: TRBD2; j_call: TRBJ2-1; v_call: TRBV7-9; clone_size: -; cdr3_length: 18
cdr3_nt: TGTGCCAGCAGCTTGCGGTCCCCAGATACGCAGTATTTT; cdr3_aa: CASSLRSPDTQYF; d_call: -; j_call: TRBJ2-3; v_call: TRBV5-5; clone_size: once; cdr3_length: 13
cdr3_nt: TGTGCCAGCAGCATGACTCAGAACACCGGGGAGCTGTTTTTT; cdr3_aa: CASSMTQNTGELFF; d_call: -; j_call: TRBJ2-2; v_call: TRBV7-6; clone_size: -; cdr3_length: 14
cdr3_nt: TGTGCCAGCAGCGTAGCACCGGGACAGGGAGGTGGCTACACCTTC; cdr3_aa: CASSVAPGQGGGYTF; d_call: TRBD1; j_call: TRBJ1-2; v_call: TRBV9; clone_size: -; cdr3_length: 15